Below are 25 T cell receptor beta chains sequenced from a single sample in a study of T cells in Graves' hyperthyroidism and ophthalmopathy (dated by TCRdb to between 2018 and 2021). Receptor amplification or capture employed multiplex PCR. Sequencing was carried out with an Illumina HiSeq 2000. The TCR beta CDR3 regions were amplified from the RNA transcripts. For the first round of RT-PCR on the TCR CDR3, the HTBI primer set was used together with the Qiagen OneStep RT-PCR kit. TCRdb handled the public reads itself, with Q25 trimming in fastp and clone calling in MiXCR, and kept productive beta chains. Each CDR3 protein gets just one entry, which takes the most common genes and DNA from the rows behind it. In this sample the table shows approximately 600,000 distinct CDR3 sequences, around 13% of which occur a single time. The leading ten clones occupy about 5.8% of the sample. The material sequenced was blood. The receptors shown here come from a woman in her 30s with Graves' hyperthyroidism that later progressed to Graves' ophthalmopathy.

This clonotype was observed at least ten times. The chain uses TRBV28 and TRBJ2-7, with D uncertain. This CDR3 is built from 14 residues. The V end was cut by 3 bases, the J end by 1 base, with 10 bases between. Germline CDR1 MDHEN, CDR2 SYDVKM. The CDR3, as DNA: TGTGCCAGCAGTTTGACCGAATTTTCCTACGAGCAGTACTTC. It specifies CASSLTEFSYEQYF.

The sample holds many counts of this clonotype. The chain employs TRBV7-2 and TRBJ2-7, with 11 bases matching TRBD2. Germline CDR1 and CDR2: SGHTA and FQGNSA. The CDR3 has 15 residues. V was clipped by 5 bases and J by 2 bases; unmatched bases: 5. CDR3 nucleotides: TGTGCCAGCAGCCCAGTAGCGGGAGGGCCCTACGAGCAGTACTTC. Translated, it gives CASSPVAGGPYEQYF.

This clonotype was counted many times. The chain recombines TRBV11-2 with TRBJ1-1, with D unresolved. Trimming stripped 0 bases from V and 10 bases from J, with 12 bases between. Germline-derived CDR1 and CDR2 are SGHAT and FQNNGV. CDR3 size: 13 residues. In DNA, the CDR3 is TGTGCCAGCAGCTTAGATATAGGGTCGGGAGCTTTCTTT. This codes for CASSLDIGSGAFF.

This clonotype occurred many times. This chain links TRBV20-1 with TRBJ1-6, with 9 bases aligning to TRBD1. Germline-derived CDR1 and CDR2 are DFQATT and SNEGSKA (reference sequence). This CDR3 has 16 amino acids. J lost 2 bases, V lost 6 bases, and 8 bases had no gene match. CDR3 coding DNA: TGCAGTGCGGCCGAGGACAGGGGCACCTATAATTCACCCCTCCACTTT. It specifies CSAAEDRGTYNSPLHF.

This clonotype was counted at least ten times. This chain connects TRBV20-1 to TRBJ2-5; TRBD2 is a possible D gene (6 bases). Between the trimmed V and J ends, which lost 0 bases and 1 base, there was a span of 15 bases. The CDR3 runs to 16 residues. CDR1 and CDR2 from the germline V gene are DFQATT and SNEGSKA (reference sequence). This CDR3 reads CSARDRYSGSQETQYF. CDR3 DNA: TGCAGTGCTAGAGATCGTTATAGCGGAAGCCAAGAGACCCAGTACTTC.

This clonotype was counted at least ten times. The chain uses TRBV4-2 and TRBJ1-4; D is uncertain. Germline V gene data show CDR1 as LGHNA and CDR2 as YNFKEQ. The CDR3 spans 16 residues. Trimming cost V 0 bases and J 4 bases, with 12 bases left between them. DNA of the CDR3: TGTGCCAGCAGCCAAGACGCCGGGCCGGATAATGAAAAACTGTTTTTT. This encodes CASSQDAGPDNEKLFF.

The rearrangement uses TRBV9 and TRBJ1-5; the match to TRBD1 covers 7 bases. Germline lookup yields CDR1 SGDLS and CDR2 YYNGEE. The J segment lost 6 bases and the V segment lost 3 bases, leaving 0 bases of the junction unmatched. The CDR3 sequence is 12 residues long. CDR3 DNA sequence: TGTGCCAGCAGCGCAGGGGGTCAGCCCCAGCATTTT. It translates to CASSAGGQPQHF.

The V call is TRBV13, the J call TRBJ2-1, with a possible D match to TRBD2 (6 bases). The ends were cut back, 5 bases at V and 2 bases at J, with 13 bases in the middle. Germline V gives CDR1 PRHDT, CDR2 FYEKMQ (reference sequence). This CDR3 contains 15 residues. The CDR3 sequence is CASSTSGHPYNEQFF. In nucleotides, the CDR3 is TGTGCCAGCAGCACCAGCGGGCATCCCTACAATGAGCAGTTCTTC.

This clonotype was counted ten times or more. As DNA, the CDR3 is TGTGCCATCAGTGAGAACCGGGACAGTAATGAAAAACTGTTTTTT. Encoded protein: CAISENRDSNEKLFF. The rearrangement uses TRBV10-3 and TRBJ1-4; 7 bases line up with TRBD1. This CDR3 is built from 15 residues. In germline, CDR1 is ENHRY, CDR2 SYGVKD. The trim removed 2 bases at V and 4 bases at J, leaving 4 bases unmatched.

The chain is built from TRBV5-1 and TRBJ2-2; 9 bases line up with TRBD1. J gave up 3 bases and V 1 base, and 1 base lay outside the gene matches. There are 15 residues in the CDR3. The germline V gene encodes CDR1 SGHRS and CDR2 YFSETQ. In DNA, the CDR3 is TGCGCCAGCAGCTTGTGGACAGGGGACACCGGGGAGCTGTTTTTT. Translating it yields CASSLWTGDTGELFF.

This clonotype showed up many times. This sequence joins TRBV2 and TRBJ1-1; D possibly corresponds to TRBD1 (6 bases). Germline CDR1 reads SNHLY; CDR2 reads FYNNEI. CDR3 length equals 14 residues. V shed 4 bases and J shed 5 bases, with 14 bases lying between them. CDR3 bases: TGTGCCAGCAGTGTGTCAGGGGCAGGGACTGAAGCTTTCTTT. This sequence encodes CASSVSGAGTEAFF.

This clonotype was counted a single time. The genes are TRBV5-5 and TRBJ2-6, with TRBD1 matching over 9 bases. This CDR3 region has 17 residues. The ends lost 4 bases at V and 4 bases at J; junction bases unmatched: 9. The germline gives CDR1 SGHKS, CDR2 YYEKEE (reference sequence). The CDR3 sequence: CASSPPGQGNGANVLTF. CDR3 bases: TGTGCCAGCAGCCCTCCGGGACAGGGTAACGGGGCCAACGTCCTGACTTTC. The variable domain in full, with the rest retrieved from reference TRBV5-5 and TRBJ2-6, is DAGVTQSPTHLIKTRGQQVTLRCSPISGHKSVSWYQQVLGQGPQFIFQYYEKEERGRGNFPDRFSARQFPNYSSELNVNALLLGDSALYLCASSPPGQGNGANVLTFGAGSRLTVL.

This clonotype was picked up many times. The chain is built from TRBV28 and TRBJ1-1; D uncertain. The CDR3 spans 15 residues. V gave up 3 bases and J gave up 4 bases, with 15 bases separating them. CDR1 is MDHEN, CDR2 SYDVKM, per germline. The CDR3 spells CASSFPPQESTEAFF. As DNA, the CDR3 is TGTGCCAGCAGTTTCCCGCCTCAGGAGAGCACTGAAGCTTTCTTT. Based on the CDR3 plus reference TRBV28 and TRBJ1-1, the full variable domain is DVKVTQSSRYLVKRTGEKVFLECVQDMDHENMFWYRQDPGLGLRLIYFSYDVKMKEKGDIPEGYSVSREKKERFSLILESASTNQTSMYLCASSFPPQESTEAFFGQGTRLTVV.

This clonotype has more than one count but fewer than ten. CDR3 DNA sequence: TGTGCCATCGGGCTCCTCGACTACGAGCAGTACTTC. Amino acids: CAIGLLDYEQYF. The rearrangement links TRBV10-3 to TRBJ2-7; no clear D gene. This CDR3 comprises 12 residues. Trimming left V 8 bases short and J 3 bases short, with 11 bases between. Germline V gives CDR1 ENHRY, CDR2 SYGVKD.

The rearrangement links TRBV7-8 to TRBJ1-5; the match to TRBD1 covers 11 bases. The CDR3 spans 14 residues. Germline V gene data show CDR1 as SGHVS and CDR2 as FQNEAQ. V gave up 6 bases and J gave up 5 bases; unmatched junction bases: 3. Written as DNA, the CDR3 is TGTGCCAGCAGAAGGACAGGGGGCGATCAGCCCCAGCATTTT. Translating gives CASRRTGGDQPQHF.

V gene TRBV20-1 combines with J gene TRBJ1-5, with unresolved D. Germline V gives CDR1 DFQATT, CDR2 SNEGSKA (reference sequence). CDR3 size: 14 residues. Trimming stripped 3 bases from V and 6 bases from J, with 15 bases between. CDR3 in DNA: TGCAGTGCTAGTAGGAGAGTAAGTAGTCAGCCCCAGCATTTT. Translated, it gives CSASRRVSSQPQHF.

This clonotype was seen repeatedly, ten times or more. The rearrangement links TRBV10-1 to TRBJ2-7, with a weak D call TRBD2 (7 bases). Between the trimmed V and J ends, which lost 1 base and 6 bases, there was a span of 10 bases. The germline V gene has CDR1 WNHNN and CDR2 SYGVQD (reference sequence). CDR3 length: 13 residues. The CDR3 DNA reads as TGCGCCAGCAGTGAGTACAGGGAGGGCGAGCAGTACTTC. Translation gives CASSEYREGEQYF.

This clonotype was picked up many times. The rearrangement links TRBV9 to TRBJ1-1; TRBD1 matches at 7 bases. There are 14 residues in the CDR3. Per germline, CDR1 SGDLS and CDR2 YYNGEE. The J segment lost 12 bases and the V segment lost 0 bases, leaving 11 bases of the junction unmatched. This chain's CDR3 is CASSVETEGQSPFF. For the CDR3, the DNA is TGTGCCAGCAGCGTAGAAACCGAGGGACAGTCTCCTTTCTTT.

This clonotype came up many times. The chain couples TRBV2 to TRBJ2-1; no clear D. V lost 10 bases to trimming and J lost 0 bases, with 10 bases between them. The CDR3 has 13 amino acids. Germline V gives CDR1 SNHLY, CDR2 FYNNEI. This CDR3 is CATRSTSYNEQFF. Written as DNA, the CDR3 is TGTGCCACCCGGAGTACCTCCTACAATGAGCAGTTCTTC.

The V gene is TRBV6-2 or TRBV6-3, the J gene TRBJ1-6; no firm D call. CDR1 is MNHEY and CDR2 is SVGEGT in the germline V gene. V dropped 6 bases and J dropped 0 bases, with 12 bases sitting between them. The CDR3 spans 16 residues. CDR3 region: CASRSPESSYNSPLHF. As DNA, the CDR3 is TGTGCCAGCAGATCCCCGGAAAGCTCCTATAATTCACCCCTCCACTTT.

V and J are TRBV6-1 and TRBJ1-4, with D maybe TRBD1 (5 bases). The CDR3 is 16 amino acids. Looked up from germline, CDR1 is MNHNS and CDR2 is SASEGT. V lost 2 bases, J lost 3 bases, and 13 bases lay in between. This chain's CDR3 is CASSELFGQPNEKLFF. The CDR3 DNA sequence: TGTGCCAGCAGTGAATTATTCGGACAACCTAATGAAAAACTGTTTTTT.

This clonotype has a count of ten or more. CDR3 bases: TGTGCCAGCAGCGCAACCAATTCACCCCTCCACTTT. Amino acid sequence: CASSATNSPLHF. The rearrangement links TRBV9 to TRBJ1-6; the D is unclear. With 3 bases removed from V and 7 bases from J, the gap between germline ends came to 5 bases. Germline V gene sequence: CDR1 SGDLS, CDR2 YYNGEE. The CDR3 sequence is 12 residues long.

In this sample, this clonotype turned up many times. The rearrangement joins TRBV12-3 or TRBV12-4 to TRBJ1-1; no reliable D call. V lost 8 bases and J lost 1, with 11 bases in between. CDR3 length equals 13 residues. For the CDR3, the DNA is TGTGCCAGCGCTTTGCACCAGAACACTGAAGCTTTCTTT. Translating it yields CASALHQNTEAFF.

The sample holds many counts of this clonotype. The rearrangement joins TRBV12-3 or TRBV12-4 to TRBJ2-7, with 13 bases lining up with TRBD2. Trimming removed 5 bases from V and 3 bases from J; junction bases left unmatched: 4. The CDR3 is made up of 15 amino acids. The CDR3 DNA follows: TGTGCCAGCAGTGGACTAGCGGGAGACTTCTACGAGCAGTACTTC. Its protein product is CASSGLAGDFYEQYF.

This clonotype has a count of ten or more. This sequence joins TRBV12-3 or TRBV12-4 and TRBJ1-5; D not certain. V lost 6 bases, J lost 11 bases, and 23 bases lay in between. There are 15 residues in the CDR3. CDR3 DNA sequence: TGTGCCAGCAGCCCTCCCGGCGGGCGCGTTGGTTCCCAGCATTTT. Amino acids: CASSPPGGRVGSQHF.